This TCR beta chain was documented in a study of blood T cells in healthy people across ages. The study, taken as a whole, reports: Fewer expanded clones and more diversity marked long-lived versus aged donors.

Trimming shortened V by 5 bases and J by 6 bases, and 22 bases separated the two germline ends. The CDR3 is 16 amino acids. Germline V gene sequence: CDR1 SGHVS, CDR2 FQNEAQ. The use of a sample-barcoded 5' primer and a J-beta primer mix characterized a second PCR of roughly 6 to 11 cycles. MiXCR was run by TCRdb on the 5' RACE reads, yielding one entry per CDR3 protein. This table holds fewer than 2 million distinct CDR3 sequences, about two fifths found once. A note on this clonotype: Its antigen is not known.

V and J are TRBV7-8 and TRBJ1-2; D possibly corresponds to TRBD1 (6 bases). The sequenced material came from blood. The receptor was derived from a human donor in good health. The CDR3 here is CASSLAQGSIQNGYTF. For the CDR3, the DNA is TGTGCCAGCAGCCTGGCCCAGGGGTCCATCCAGAATGGCTACACCTTC. The whole variable domain, remainder taken from reference TRBV7-8 and TRBJ1-2, is GAGVSQSPRYKVAKRGQDVALRCDPISGHVSLFWYQQALGQGPEFLTYFQNEAQLDKSGLPSDRFFAERPEGSVSTLKIQRTQQEDSAVYLCASSLAQGSIQNGYTFGSGTRLTVV.